This TCR beta chain was captured in a study of blood T cell repertoires in COVID-19. Study information: Sites across the United States, Italy and Spain contributed samples from acute and convalescent COVID-19.

Data came from immunoSEQ multiplex PCR; TCRdb stores just in-frame clones and leaves some out. The profile shows roughly 10,000 clones, around 90% of them singletons. The CDR3 has 14 residues. Trimming stripped 0 bases from V and 0 bases from J, with 7 bases between. Germline CDR1 is SGHNT and CDR2 is YYREEE (reference sequence). This clone has only a few counts. This receptor was identified in a man aged 25-45 years with active or convalescent COVID-19. The chain couples TRBV5-4 to TRBJ2-7; no clear D gene. Sequencing was carried out using peripheral blood. CDR3 in DNA: TGTGCCAGCAGCTTGGAGACGGGCTCCTACGAGCAGTACTTC. Translated: CASSLETGSYEQYF.